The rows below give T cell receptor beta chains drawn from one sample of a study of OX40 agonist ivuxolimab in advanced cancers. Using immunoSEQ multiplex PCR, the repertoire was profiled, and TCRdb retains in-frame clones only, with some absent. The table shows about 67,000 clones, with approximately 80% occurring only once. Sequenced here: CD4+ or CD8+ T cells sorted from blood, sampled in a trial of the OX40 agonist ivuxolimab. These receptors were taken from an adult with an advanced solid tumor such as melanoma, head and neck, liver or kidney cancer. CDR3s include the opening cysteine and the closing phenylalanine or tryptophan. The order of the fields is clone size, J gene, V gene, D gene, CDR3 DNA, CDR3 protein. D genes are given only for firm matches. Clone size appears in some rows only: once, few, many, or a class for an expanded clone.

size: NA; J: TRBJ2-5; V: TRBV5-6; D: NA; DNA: TGTGCCAGCAACGGGTTGATGCAAGAGACCCAGTACTTC; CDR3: CASNGLMQETQYF
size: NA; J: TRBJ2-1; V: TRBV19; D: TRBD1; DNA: TGTGCCAGTAGTATCCGGCGGACAGGGGTTTTCACTAGCTCCTACAATGAGCAGTTCTTC; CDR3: CASSIRRTGVFTSSYNEQFF
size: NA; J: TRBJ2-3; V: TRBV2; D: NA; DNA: TGTGCCAGCAGCTACGCAGGAGATACGCAGTATTTT; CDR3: CASSYAGDTQYF
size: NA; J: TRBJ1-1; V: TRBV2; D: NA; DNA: TGTGCCAGCAGTGAAGCGAGGACAGACGGATTCCGGCTCTTT; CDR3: CASSEARTDGFRLF
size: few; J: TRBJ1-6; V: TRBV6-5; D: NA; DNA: TGTGCCAGCAGTCGGTCGGTCCCAAGTTCACCCCTCCACTTT; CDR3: CASSRSVPSSPLHF
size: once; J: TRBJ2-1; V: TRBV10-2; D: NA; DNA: TGCGCCAGCAGTATCCGTAATGAGCAGTTCTTC; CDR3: CASSIRNEQFF
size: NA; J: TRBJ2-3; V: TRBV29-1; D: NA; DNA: TGCAGCGTTTTTGGGACGTCGACAGATACGCAGTATTTT; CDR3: CSVFGTSTDTQYF
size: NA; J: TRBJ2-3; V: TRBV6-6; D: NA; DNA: TGTGCCAGCAGTTATGGGCGGGAAGGGACAGATACGCAGTATTTT; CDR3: CASSYGREGTDTQYF
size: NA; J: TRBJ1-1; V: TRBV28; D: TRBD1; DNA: TGTGCCAGCAGGGACAGGGACCCTGAAGCTTTCTTT; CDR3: CASRDRDPEAFF
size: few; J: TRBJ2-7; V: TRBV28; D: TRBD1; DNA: TGTGCCAGCAGCCCCTTGGGGACAGGGGGCGGGGAGCAGTACTTC; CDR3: CASSPLGTGGGEQYF
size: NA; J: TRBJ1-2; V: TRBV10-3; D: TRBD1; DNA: TGTGCCATCAGTGAGAAGACAGGGGGCCCAACCAACTATGGCTACACCTTC; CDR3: CAISEKTGGPTNYGYTF
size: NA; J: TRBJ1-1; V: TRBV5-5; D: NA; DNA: TGTGCCAGCAGCTTTCGGCTTCTGGCGTTCTCTGGCGGTGAAGCTTTCTTT; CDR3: CASSFRLLAFSGGEAFF
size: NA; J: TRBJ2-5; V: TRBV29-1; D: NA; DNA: TGCAGCGACGTAGGGACGCCGATACAAGAGACCCAGTACTTC; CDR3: CSDVGTPIQETQYF
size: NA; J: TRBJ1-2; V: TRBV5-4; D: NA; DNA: TGTGCCAGCAGCTTGGTGGGTTTTCGGGACCCTAACTATGGCTACACCTTC; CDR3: CASSLVGFRDPNYGYTF
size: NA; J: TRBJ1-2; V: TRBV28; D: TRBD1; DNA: TGTGCCAGCAGCATGACAGGGGGCTCCTATGGCTACACCTTC; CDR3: CASSMTGGSYGYTF
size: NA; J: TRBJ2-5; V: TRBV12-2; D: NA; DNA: TGTGCAAGTCGCTTAGCGCTCAGAATCCAAGAGACCCAGTACTTC; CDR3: CASRLALRIQETQYF
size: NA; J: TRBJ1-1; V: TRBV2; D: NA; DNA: TGTGCCAGCAGTTCGCAGAGAGGGGCTGAAGCTTTCTTT; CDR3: CASSSQRGAEAFF
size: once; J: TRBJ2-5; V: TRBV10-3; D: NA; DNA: TGTGCCATCAGTCCGAACAGGGGCGGGGAAGAGACCCAGTACTTC; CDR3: CAISPNRGGEETQYF
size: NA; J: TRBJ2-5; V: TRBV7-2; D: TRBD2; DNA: TGTGCCAGCAGCTTCAGCGGGGTCTTTCAAGAGACCCAGTACTTC; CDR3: CASSFSGVFQETQYF
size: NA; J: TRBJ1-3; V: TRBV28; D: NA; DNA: TGTGCCAGCAGTCCACAACGGATACCGCGCATAACCGACACCATATATTTT; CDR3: CASSPQRIPRITDTIYF
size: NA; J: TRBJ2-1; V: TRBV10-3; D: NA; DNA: TGTGCCATCAGTGAGGACAGGTACAATGAGCAGTTCTTC; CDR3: CAISEDRYNEQFF
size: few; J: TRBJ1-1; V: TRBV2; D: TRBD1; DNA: TGTGCCAGCACCGAATGGACAGGGAACCCTGAAGCTTTCTTT; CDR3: CASTEWTGNPEAFF
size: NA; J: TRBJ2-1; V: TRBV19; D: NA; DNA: TGTGCCAGTAGCGGCAGTGGGGCTCGGTACAATGAGCAGTTCTTC; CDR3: CASSGSGARYNEQFF
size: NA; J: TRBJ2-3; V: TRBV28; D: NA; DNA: TGTGCCAGCAGTCAAGAGGATCCAGATACGCAGTATTTT; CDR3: CASSQEDPDTQYF
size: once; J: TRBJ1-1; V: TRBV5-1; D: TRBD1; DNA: TGCGCCAGCAGCTCGGCCGGGACAGGGGGCGCGAACACTGAAGCTTTCTTT; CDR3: CASSSAGTGGANTEAFF
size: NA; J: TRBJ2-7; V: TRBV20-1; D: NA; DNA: TGCAGTGCTCCCGGGACTGGCCCGTACTTC; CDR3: CSAPGTGPYF
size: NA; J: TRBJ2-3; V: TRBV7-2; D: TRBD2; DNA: TGTGCCAGCAGCTTAATAGGGAGGGCGGGACTCTCAAGTGGAGATACGCAGTATTTT; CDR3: CASSLIGRAGLSSGDTQYF
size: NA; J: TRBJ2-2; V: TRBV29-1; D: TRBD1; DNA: TGCAGCGCCGGAGGGACAGGGGGCCACGGGGAGCTGTTTTTT; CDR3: CSAGGTGGHGELFF
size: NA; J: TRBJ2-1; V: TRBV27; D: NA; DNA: TGTGCCAGCAGTCCCCGGGCAAATGAGCAGTTCTTC; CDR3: CASSPRANEQFF
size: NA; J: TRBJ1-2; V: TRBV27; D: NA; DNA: TGTGCCAGCAGTTCTACTAACAGGGATGGCTACACCTTC; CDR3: CASSSTNRDGYTF
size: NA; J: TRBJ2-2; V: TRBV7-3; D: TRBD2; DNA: TGTGCCAGCAGCCCAGGGACTAGCGTAGCCGGGGAGCTGTTTTTT; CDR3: CASSPGTSVAGELFF
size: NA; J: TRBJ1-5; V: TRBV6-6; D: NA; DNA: TGTGCCAGCAGTGAGTCCCCCAATCAGCCCCAGCATTTT; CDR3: CASSESPNQPQHF
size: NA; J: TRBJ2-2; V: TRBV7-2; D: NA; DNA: TGTGCCAGCAAGAGACAGGCTCCGACCGGGGAGCTGTTTTTT; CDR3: CASKRQAPTGELFF
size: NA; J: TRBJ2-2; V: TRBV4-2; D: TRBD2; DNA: TGTGCCAGCAGCCCCACTAGCGGGGCCGCAACCGGGGAGCTGTTTTTT; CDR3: CASSPTSGAATGELFF
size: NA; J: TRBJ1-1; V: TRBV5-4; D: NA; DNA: TGTGCCAGCAGCTTGGACCTCATGAACACTGAAGCTTTCTTT; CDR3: CASSLDLMNTEAFF
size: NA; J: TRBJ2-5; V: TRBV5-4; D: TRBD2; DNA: TGTGCCAGCAGCACGGATAGCGGGGGGGGACAAGAGACCCAGTACTTC; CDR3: CASSTDSGGGQETQYF
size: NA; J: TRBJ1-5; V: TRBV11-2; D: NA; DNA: TGTGCCAGCAGCTTAGATTCAGGCCAGCCCCAGCATTTT; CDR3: CASSLDSGQPQHF
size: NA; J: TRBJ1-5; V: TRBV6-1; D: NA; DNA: TGTGCCAGCAGTGATCGGGTCGGGGGGAAACAAAATCAGCCCCAGCATTTT; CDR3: CASSDRVGGKQNQPQHF
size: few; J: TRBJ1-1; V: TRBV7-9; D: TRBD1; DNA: TGTGCCAGCAGCCCGCGGACAGGGGGCAGGGCCGTGGGTGAAGCTTTCTTT; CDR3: CASSPRTGGRAVGEAFF
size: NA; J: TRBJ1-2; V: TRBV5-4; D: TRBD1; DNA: TGTGCCAGCAGCTTGGGGACAGGGGGGGGCTACACCTTC; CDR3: CASSLGTGGGYTF
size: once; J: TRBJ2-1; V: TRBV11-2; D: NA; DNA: TGTGCCAGCAGCTTAGATAACTTCAATGAGCAGTTCTTC; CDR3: CASSLDNFNEQFF
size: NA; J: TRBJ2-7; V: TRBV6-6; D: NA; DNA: TGTGCCAGCAGTTCAAGTCCGGGACTCTACGAGCAGTACTTC; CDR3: CASSSSPGLYEQYF
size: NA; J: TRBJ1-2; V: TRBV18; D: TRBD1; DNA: TGTGCCAGCTCACCACGGACAGGGTATGGCTACACCTTC; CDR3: CASSPRTGYGYTF
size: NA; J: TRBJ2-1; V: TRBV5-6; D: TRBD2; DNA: TGTGCCAGCAGCTTGCTGAGTAGCGGGAGGGCAATTGAGCAGTTCTTC; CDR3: CASSLLSSGRAIEQFF
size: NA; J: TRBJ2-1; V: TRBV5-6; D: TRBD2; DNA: TGTGCCAGCAGCTTGGGTAGCGGGGAACCTCCCTACAATGAGCAGTTCTTC; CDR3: CASSLGSGEPPYNEQFF
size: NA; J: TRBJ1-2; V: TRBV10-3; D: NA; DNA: TGTGCCACCTCAGGCGGGTATGGCTACACCTTC; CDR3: CATSGGYGYTF
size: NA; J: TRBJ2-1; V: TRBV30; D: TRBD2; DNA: TGTGCCTGGAGTCTGACTAGCGGGGGTTATGAGCAGTTCTTC; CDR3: CAWSLTSGGYEQFF
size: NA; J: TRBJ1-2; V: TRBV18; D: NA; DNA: TGTGCCAGCTCACCCTCGGAAGGCTATGGCTACACCTTC; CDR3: CASSPSEGYGYTF
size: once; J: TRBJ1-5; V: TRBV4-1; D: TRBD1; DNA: TGCGCCAGCAGCCAAGTCGGTCGACAGGGAGGGAGCAATCAGCCCCAGCATTTT; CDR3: CASSQVGRQGGSNQPQHF
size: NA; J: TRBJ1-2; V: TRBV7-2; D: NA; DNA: TGTGCCAGCAGCTCCGCGGGGGCGGCTGGCTACACCTTC; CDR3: CASSSAGAAGYTF
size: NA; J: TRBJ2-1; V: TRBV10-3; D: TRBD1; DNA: TGTGCCATCAGGACAGGGGGCCGCGATGAGCAGTTCTTC; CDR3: CAIRTGGRDEQFF
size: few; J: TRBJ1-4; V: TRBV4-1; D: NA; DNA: TGCGCCAGCAGCCAAGATCCGCGCAGAGCCAATGAAAAACTGTTTTTT; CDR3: CASSQDPRRANEKLFF
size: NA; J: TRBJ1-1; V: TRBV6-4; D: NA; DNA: TGTGCCAGCAGTCTCGACAGGAACACTGAAGCTTTCTTT; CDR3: CASSLDRNTEAFF
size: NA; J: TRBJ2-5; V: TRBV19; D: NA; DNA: TGTGCCAGTAGTGGTCGGACGGTAGGGGAGACCCAGTACTTC; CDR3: CASSGRTVGETQYF
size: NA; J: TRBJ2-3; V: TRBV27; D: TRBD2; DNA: TGTGCCAGCAGTCCGGGGACTAGCGGGGCCACAGATACGCAGTATTTT; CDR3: CASSPGTSGATDTQYF
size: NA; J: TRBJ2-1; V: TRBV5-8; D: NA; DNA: TGTGCCAGCAGCACACCAGGGGTAGAAGTCAATGAGCAGTTCTTC; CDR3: CASSTPGVEVNEQFF
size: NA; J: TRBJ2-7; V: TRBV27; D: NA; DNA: TGTGCCAGCAGGGCAAAGGGTAGGGCCTACGAGCAGTACTTC; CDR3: CASRAKGRAYEQYF